This record concerns one TCR beta chain sequence. Its antigen is unknown. It was with 60 Vbeta and 13 Jbeta primers that the PCR ran. Data came from immunoSEQ multiplex PCR; TCRdb stores just in-frame clones and leaves some out. Of some 120,000 clones in the sample, 73% were seen once. The entry originates in a study of cytomegalovirus exposure and HLA in healthy donors. The V and J ends lost 3 bases and 7 bases respectively, with 16 bases between them. The CDR3 totals 14 residues. CDR1 and CDR2 (germline): LGHNA, YNFKEQ. Findings of the study overall: The authors confirmed in vitro that a few CMV-associated chains were specific for CMV antigens. Later, an analysis found that common viral pathogens appeared to be linked with several of the most significant clusters. In a later analysis, across HLA loci, associated TCR counts were highest for DRB1, lowest for HLA-C. In a later analysis, an Asian-associated ancestry cluster reportedly showed fewer N-insertions than the roughly 710-donor mean.

The clonotype was recovered from a woman in her thirties in good health and CMV-seronegative. V usage is TRBV4-2 and J usage is TRBJ2-7; D may be TRBD2 (6 bases). Sequencing was performed on PBMCs. For the CDR3, the DNA is TGTGCCAGCAGCCACTCCCTGGAGGGAGCGGAGCAGTACTTC. Protein: CASSHSLEGAEQYF.